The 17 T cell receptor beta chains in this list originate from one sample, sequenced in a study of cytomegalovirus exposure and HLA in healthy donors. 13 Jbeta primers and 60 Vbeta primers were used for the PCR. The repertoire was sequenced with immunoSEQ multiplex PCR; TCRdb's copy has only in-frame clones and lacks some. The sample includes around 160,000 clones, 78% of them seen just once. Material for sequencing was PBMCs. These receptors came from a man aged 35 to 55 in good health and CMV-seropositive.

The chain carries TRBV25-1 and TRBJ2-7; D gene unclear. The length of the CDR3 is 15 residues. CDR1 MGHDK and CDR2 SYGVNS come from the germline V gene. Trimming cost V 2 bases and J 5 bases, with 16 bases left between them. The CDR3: CASSEGRGIMNEQYF. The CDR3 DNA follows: TGTGCCAGCAGTGAAGGCCGCGGAATTATGAACGAGCAGTACTTC.

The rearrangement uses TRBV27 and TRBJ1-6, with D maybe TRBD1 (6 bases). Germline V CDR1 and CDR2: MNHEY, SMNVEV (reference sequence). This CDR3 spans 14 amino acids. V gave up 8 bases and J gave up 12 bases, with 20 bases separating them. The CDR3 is CASSDWDIPLPLHF. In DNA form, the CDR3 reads TGTGCCAGCTCGGACTGGGACATACCTCTACCCCTCCACTTT.

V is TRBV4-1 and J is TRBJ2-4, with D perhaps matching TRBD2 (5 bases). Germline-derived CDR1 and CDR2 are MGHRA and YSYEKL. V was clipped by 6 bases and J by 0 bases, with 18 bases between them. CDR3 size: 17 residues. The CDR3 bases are TGCGCCAGCAGGCCAGTATCGACCCGGGAAGCCAAAAACATTCAGTACTTC. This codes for CASRPVSTREAKNIQYF.

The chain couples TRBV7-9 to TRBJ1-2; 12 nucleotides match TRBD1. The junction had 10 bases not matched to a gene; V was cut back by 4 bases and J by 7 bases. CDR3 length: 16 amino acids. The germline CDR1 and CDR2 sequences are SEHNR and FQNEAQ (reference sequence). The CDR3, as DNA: TGTGCCAGCAGCTCCGGGGGGGGACAGGGGGCCAGTGGCTACACCTTC. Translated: CASSSGGGQGASGYTF.

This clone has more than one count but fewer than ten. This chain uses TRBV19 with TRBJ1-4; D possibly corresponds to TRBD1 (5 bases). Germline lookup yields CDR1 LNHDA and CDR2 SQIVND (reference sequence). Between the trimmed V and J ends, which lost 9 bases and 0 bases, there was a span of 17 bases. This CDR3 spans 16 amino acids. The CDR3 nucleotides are TGTGCCAGCACCACTTCAGGGAAAGCAACTAATGAAAAACTGTTTTTT. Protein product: CASTTSGKATNEKLFF.

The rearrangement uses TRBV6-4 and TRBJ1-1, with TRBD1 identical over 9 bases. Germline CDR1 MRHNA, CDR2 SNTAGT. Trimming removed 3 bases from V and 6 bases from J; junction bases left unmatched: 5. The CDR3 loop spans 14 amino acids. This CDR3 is CASSERTGAAEAFF. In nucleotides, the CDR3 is TGTGCCAGCAGTGAGCGGACAGGGGCGGCTGAAGCTTTCTTT.

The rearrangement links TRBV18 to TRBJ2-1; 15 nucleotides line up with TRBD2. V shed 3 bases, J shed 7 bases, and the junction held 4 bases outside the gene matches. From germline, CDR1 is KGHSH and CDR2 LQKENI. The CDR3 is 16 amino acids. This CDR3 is CASSPGTSGRTNEQFF. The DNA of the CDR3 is TGTGCCAGCTCACCCGGGACTAGCGGGAGGACTAATGAGCAGTTCTTC.

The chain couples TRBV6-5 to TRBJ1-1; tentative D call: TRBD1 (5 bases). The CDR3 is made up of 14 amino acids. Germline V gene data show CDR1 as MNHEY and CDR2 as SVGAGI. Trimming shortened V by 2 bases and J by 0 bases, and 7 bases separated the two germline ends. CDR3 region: CASSYGAVNTEAFF. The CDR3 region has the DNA TGTGCCAGCAGTTACGGGGCGGTGAACACTGAAGCTTTCTTT.

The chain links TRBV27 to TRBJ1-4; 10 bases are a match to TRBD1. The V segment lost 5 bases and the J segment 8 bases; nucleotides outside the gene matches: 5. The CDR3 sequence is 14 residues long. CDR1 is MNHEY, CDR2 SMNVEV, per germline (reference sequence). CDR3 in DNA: TGTGCCAGCAGTACGGACAGGGGGAGGGAAAAACTGTTTTTT. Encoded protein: CASSTDRGREKLFF. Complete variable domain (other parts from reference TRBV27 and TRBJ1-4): EAQVTQNPRYLITVTGKKLTVTCSQNMNHEYMSWYRQDPGLGLRQIYYSMNVEVTDKGDVPEGYKVSRKEKRNFPLILESPSPNQTSLYFCASSTDRGREKLFFGSGTQLSVL.

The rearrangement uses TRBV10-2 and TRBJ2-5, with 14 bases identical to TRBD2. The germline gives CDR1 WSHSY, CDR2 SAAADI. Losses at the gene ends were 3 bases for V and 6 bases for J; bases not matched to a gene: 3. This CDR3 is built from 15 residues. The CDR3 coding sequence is TGCGCCAGCAGTGAAGGGACTAGCGGGAGTCAGACCCAGTACTTC. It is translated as CASSEGTSGSQTQYF.

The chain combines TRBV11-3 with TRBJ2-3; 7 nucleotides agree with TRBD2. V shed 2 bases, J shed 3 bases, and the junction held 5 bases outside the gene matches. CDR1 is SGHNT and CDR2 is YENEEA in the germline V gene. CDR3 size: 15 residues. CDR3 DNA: TGTGCCAGCAGCTTAATCGGTAGCGGGACAGATACGCAGTATTTT. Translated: CASSLIGSGTDTQYF.

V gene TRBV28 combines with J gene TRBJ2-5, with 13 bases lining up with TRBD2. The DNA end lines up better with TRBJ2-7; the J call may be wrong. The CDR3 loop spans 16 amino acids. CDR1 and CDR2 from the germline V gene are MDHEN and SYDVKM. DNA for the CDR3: TGTGCCAGCAGTACAAGGACTAGCGGGGGTACCTACGAGCAGTACTTC. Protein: CASSTRTSGGTYEQYF.

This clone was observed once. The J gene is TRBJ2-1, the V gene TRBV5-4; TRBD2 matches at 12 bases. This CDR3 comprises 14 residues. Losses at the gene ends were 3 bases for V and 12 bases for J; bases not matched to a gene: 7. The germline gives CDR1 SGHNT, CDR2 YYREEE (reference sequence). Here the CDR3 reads CASSSTSGGHVQFF. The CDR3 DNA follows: TGTGCCAGCAGCTCGACTAGCGGGGGACACGTGCAGTTCTTC.

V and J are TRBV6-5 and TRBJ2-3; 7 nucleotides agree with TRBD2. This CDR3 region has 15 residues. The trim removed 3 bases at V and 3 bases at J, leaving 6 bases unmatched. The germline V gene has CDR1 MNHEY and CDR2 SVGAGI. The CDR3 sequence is CASSYASAGTDTQYF. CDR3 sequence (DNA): TGTGCCAGCAGTTATGCGTCAGCGGGAACAGATACGCAGTATTTT.

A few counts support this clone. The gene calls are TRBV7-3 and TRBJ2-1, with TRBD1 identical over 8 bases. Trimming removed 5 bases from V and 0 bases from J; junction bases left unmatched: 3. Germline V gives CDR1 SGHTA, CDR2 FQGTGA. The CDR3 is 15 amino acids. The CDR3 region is CASSGDRSSYNEQFF. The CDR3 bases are TGTGCCAGCAGCGGGGACAGGAGCTCCTACAATGAGCAGTTCTTC.

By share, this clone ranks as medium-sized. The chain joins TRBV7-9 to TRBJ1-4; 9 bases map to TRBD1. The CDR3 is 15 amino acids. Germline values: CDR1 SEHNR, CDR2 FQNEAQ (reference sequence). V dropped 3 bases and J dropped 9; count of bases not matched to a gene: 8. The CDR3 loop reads CASSLFGTGYKKLFF. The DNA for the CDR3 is TGTGCCAGCAGCTTGTTTGGGACAGGGTATAAAAAACTGTTTTTT.

The CDR3 sequence: CATGTGIGETQYF. The CDR3 region has the DNA TGTGCCACAGGGACAGGAATTGGGGAGACCCAGTACTTC. The chain recombines TRBV15 with TRBJ2-5, with 8 bases aligning to TRBD1. The CDR3 is 13 amino acids. J was trimmed by 5 bases and V by 9 bases; bases with no gene match: 8. Per germline, CDR1 LNHNV and CDR2 YYDKDF (reference sequence).